The next 10 T cell receptor beta chains were all read from a single sample in a study of blood T cell repertoires in COVID-19. Profiling relied on immunoSEQ multiplex PCR, and the TCRdb table lists in-frame clones only, not all of them. The repertoire holds fewer than 25,000 clones, with 80% to 90% as singletons. The specimen was peripheral blood. Source of these receptors: a human donor in a cohort sampled during active COVID-19.

The chain is built from TRBV21-1 and TRBJ2-7; TRBD2 is taken as the D call from the table, unchecked against the DNA. TRBV21-1 is labeled a pseudogene. The CDR3 spans 14 residues. The CDR3 here is CASSKVRRGAKQYF. CDR3 bases: TGTGCCAGCAGCAAAGTGCGTCGGGGGGCAAAGCAGTACTTC.

This chain uses TRBV19 with TRBJ1-1; no definite D call. Per germline, CDR1 LNHDA and CDR2 SQIVND (reference sequence). The CDR3 consists of 12 residues. V was cut by 7 bases and J by 3 bases, with 9 bases left in between. The CDR3 protein is CASMGGDTEAFF. CDR3 nucleotides: TGTGCCAGTATGGGAGGAGACACTGAAGCTTTCTTT.

This chain joins TRBV5-8 and TRBJ1-5, with 10 positions matching TRBD1. The V segment lost 4 bases and the J segment 2 bases; nucleotides outside the gene matches: 3. The CDR3 sequence is 15 residues long. Germline CDR1 reads SGHTS; CDR2 reads YDEGEE. CDR3: CASSRTGGGNQPQHF. The CDR3 DNA sequence: TGTGCCAGCAGCCGGACAGGGGGTGGCAATCAGCCCCAGCATTTT.

The chain carries TRBV2 and TRBJ2-7; TRBD2 matches at 13 bases. Germline-derived CDR1 and CDR2 are SNHLY and FYNNEI. The ends lost 4 bases at V and 10 bases at J; junction bases unmatched: 22. The CDR3 runs 19 residues. The CDR3 DNA follows: TGTGCCAGCAGTGCCGGGGGTGGGGGGACTAGCGGGATACTACGACGTCAGTACTTC. Residues: CASSAGGGGTSGILRRQYF.

This clone showed up just a few times. The chain links TRBV7-2 to TRBJ2-1; 8 bases agree with TRBD1. This CDR3 comprises 15 residues. The trim removed 3 bases at V and 3 bases at J, leaving 4 bases unmatched. Germline CDR1 reads SGHTA; CDR2 reads FQGNSA. The CDR3, as DNA: TGTGCCAGCAGCTTGGGGACAGGAAACTACAATGAGCAGTTCTTC. It encodes CASSLGTGNYNEQFF.

The J gene is TRBJ1-1, the V gene TRBV5-1; TRBD1 is a possible D gene (6 bases). Trimming removed 3 bases at V and 1 base at J, with 10 bases between. Germline V gene data show CDR1 as SGHRS and CDR2 as YFSETQ. The CDR3 sequence is 14 residues long. The CDR3 protein is CASSSGRGNTEAFF. CDR3 DNA sequence: TGCGCCAGCAGCTCGGGCAGGGGGAACACTGAAGCTTTCTTT.

This chain joins TRBV12-3 or TRBV12-4 and TRBJ1-1; D perhaps matches TRBD1 (5 bases). The length of the CDR3 is 12 residues. Trimming took off 5 bases at V and 5 bases at J, with 9 bases between the two ends. DNA of the CDR3: TGTGCCAGCAGTATGACAGTTACTGAAGCTTTCTTT. This translates into CASSMTVTEAFF.

The chain recombines TRBV29-1 with TRBJ2-1; 7 nucleotides agree with TRBD2. CDR1 is SQVTM, CDR2 ANQGSEA, per germline. The CDR3 contains 15 residues. Unmatched junction bases numbered 7, after V lost 4 bases and J lost 1 base. The CDR3 loop reads CSVAGGGSSYNEQFF. For the CDR3, the DNA is TGCAGCGTTGCGGGGGGAGGTAGTTCCTACAATGAGCAGTTCTTC.

The genes are TRBV24-1 and TRBJ2-3; the D is unclear. The CDR3 has 16 residues. CDR1 and CDR2 (germline): KGHDR, SFDVKD. V was trimmed by 2 bases and J by 0 bases, leaving 11 bases between them. The chain's CDR3 is CATSDSATKSTDTQYF. In DNA form, the CDR3 reads TGTGCCACCAGTGATTCCGCGACAAAGAGCACAGATACGCAGTATTTT.

The chain uses TRBV19 and TRBJ2-7, with TRBD1 matching over 8 bases. The CDR3 runs to 15 residues. After removal of 6 bases from V and 6 bases from J, the junction contained 13 bases not matched to a gene. Germline CDR1 LNHDA, CDR2 SQIVND (reference sequence). The CDR3 nucleotides read TGTGCCAGTAGACCAAATCCGGACAGGGAAGGCGAGCAGTACTTC. It translates to CASRPNPDREGEQYF.